One sample yielded the 27 T cell receptor beta chains listed below, sequenced in a study of T-cell memory formation after mild COVID-19. TCRdb fed the 5' RACE reads into MiXCR, producing one record per CDR3 protein. The sample shows over 500,000 distinct CDR3 sequences, approximately 15% of them seen only once. Input material: PBMCs or a T cell subset sorted from them (not recorded which). Receptor source: an adult woman who had mild COVID-19 (a few samples of this study predate the infection). Cell type and time point are not known.

The table lists this clonotype with a count of one. The rearrangement links TRBV12-3 or TRBV12-4 to TRBJ2-2, with TRBD1 matching over 9 bases. The ends lost 9 bases at V and 4 bases at J; junction bases unmatched: 9. The CDR3 has 15 amino acids. The CDR3 sequence: CASRFQTGGTGELFF. CDR3 nucleotides: TGTGCCAGTCGGTTTCAGACAGGGGGCACCGGGGAGCTGTTTTTT.

This clonotype was seen only a few times. The V call is TRBV24-1, the J call TRBJ2-5; 15 bases agree with TRBD2. Germline trimming cut 3 bases from V and 4 bases from J; bases unmatched to any gene: 11. Germline assignment: CDR1 KGHDR and CDR2 SFDVKD. The CDR3 spans 19 residues. The CDR3 protein is CATSDPGLAGGGRRETQYF. The CDR3 DNA reads TGTGCCACCAGTGATCCAGGACTAGCGGGAGGGGGCAGAAGAGAGACCCAGTACTTC.

This clonotype was observed a few times. The rearrangement joins TRBV10-3 to TRBJ2-3; 9 bases map to TRBD1. CDR1 is ENHRY and CDR2 is SYGVKD in the germline V gene. The CDR3 length is 14 residues. The J segment lost 2 bases and the V segment lost 6 bases, leaving 3 bases of the junction unmatched. DNA for the CDR3: TGTGCCATCAGCGGACAGGGGACCACAGATACGCAGTATTTT. Translating gives CAISGQGTTDTQYF.

Only a few counts were recorded for this clonotype. The chain is built from TRBV2 and TRBJ2-7; 10 bases fit TRBD1. With V trimmed by 4 bases and J by 9 bases, 9 bases remained unmatched. Germline V gene data show CDR1 as SNHLY and CDR2 as FYNNEI. The CDR3 totals 14 residues. The DNA of the CDR3 is TGTGCCAGCAGTGTGGGACAGGGGCTCGTTGGGCAGTACTTC. Residues: CASSVGQGLVGQYF.

A few counts support this clonotype. V and J are TRBV4-2 and TRBJ2-7; 9 nucleotides line up with TRBD1. The CDR3 contains 17 residues. The germline CDR1 and CDR2 sequences are LGHNA and YNFKEQ. With V trimmed by 3 bases and J by 5 bases, 14 bases remained unmatched. The CDR3 reads CASSQIQGAKGIDEQYF. The CDR3 DNA reads TGTGCCAGCAGCCAGATACAGGGGGCGAAGGGGATTGACGAGCAGTACTTC.

The CDR3 here is CASSLVSETFF. CDR3 coding DNA: TGTGCCAGCAGTTTGGTATCGGAGACTTTCTTC. The genes are TRBV12-3 or TRBV12-4 and TRBJ2-1; D gene unclear. The CDR3 spans 11 residues. V lost 3 bases to trimming and J lost 16 bases, with 13 bases between them.

This clonotype has only a few counts. CDR3 nucleotide sequence: TGTGCCAGCAGCCAAGATTGGGGATTACGCTACGAGCAGTACTTC. Its protein is CASSQDWGLRYEQYF. This chain uses TRBV4-2 with TRBJ2-7, with unresolved D. Deletions cut 0 bases from V and 3 bases from J, with 12 bases between. The CDR3 length is 15 residues. Germline CDR1 is LGHNA and CDR2 is YNFKEQ.

This clonotype was counted only a few times. This rearrangement joins TRBV4-3 to TRBJ2-6; D possibly corresponds to TRBD1 (5 bases). The CDR3 spans 14 residues. The germline CDR1 and CDR2 sequences are LGHNA and YSLEER. V lost 5 bases and J 3 bases, leaving 8 bases between the germline ends. DNA for the CDR3: TGCGCCAGCAGCTTCCAGGGTGGGGCCAACGTCCTGACTTTC. The encoded protein is CASSFQGGANVLTF.

V gene TRBV12-3 or TRBV12-4 combines with J gene TRBJ2-5; TRBD2 is a possible D gene (7 bases). The V and J ends lost 3 bases and 3 bases respectively, with 11 bases between them. The CDR3 length is 14 residues. CDR3 nucleotide sequence: TGTGCCAGCAGTTTGCGGGGGCCAAAAGAGACCCAGTACTTC. Its protein product is CASSLRGPKETQYF.

This chain connects TRBV25-1 to TRBJ1-5; TRBD1 matches at 7 bases. The CDR3 consists of 16 residues. The V segment lost 1 base and the J segment 3 bases; nucleotides outside the gene matches: 6. Germline V CDR1 and CDR2: MGHDK, SYGVNS. The CDR3 region has the DNA TGTGCCAGCAGTGAATTGGGACAGCAACACAATCAGCCCCAGCATTTT. Amino acid sequence: CASSELGQQHNQPQHF.

This clonotype was found a few times. The chain employs TRBV3-1 and TRBJ2-7; 9 bases are shared with TRBD2. Losses at the gene ends were 3 bases for V and 5 bases for J; bases not matched to a gene: 8. CDR1 and CDR2 (germline): LGHDT, YNNKEL (reference sequence). The CDR3 contains 15 residues. CDR3 in DNA: TGTGCCAGCAGCCAGGTAGCGGGAGCCCTTAACGAGCAGTACTTC. Its protein is CASSQVAGALNEQYF.

The V call is TRBV18, the J call TRBJ1-1; D is unresolved. This CDR3 region has 16 residues. CDR1 and CDR2 (germline): KGHSH, LQKENI. Trimming removed 1 base from V and 3 bases from J, with 15 bases in between. CDR3 in DNA: TGTGCCAGCTCACCACGTTTACCCATGGGCGACACTGAAGCTTTCTTT. Encoded protein: CASSPRLPMGDTEAFF. Full variable domain (missing parts from reference TRBV18 and TRBJ1-1): NAGVMQNPRHLVRRRGQEARLRCSPMKGHSHVYWYRQLPEEGLKFMVYLQKENIIDESGMPKERFSAEFPKEGPSILRIQQVVRGDSAAYFCASSPRLPMGDTEAFFGQGTRLTVV.

This clonotype was detected only a few times. This chain connects TRBV5-6 to TRBJ2-1, with TRBD2 identical over 8 bases. The junction had 9 bases not matched to a gene; V was cut back by 2 bases and J by 5 bases. CDR3 length equals 16 residues. CDR1 and CDR2 from the germline V gene are SGHDT and YYEEEE. The DNA of the CDR3 is TGTGCCAGCAGCTTTATTTTACTAGCGGAGAACAATGAGCAGTTCTTC. This gives the protein CASSFILLAENNEQFF.

This clonotype occurred many times. This rearrangement joins TRBV5-1 to TRBJ2-5; D gene unclear. V was clipped by 0 bases and J by 5 bases, with 8 bases between them. The germline gives CDR1 SGHRS, CDR2 YFSETQ. The CDR3 has 13 amino acids. CDR3 nucleotides: TGCGCCAGCAGCTTGGAAAACGGGGAGACCCAGTACTTC. The encoded protein is CASSLENGETQYF.

This clonotype was recorded a few times. The CDR3 nucleotides are TGCAGTGCGGTGTATAGTCATCTCTCCTACGAGCAGTACTTC. This encodes CSAVYSHLSYEQYF. The V and J genes are TRBV20-1 and TRBJ2-7; D remains unclear. Germline CDR1 DFQATT, CDR2 SNEGSKA (reference sequence). Trimming took off 6 bases at V and 0 bases at J, with 15 bases between the two ends. CDR3 size: 14 residues.

This chain uses TRBV11-2 with TRBJ2-1; TRBD2 agrees at 8 bases. Per the germline V gene, CDR1 is SGHAT and CDR2 is FQNNGV. The trim removed 3 bases at V and 10 bases at J, leaving 11 bases unmatched. This CDR3 region has 15 residues. CDR3 protein: CASSFRREGPREQFF. In DNA form, the CDR3 reads TGTGCCAGCAGCTTTAGACGGGAGGGGCCTAGGGAGCAGTTCTTC.

This chain connects TRBV7-7 to TRBJ2-2; no definite D call. The CDR3 contains 13 residues. Germline V gives CDR1 SSHAT, CDR2 FNYEAQ (reference sequence). Trimming pared 3 bases from V and 5 bases from J, leaving 7 bases between. DNA of the CDR3: TGTGCCAGCAGCTTCGGGCCAACCGGGGAGCTGTTTTTT. It yields the protein CASSFGPTGELFF.

This clonotype was seen a handful of times. This rearrangement joins TRBV4-1 to TRBJ1-3, with a weak D call TRBD1 (6 bases). The length of the CDR3 is 19 residues. V lost 0 bases and J lost 2, with 20 bases in between. Per germline, CDR1 MGHRA and CDR2 YSYEKL. The CDR3, as DNA: TGCGCCAGCAGCCAAGAGGTTCGTTGGGGGCCCTTGACTGGAAACACCATATATTTT. This sequence encodes CASSQEVRWGPLTGNTIYF.

V and J are TRBV6-1 and TRBJ2-2; the D is unclear. The CDR3 is 15 amino acids. Trimming took 8 bases from V and 0 from J, leaving 13 bases between them. Germline loops: CDR1 MNHNS, CDR2 SASEGT. The CDR3 loop is CASGRGGSNTGELFF. The CDR3 nucleotides are TGTGCCAGCGGGCGTGGCGGTTCGAACACCGGGGAGCTGTTTTTT.

This clonotype was counted between two and nine times. The chain links TRBV7-2 to TRBJ2-3; tentatively, D is TRBD1 or TRBD2 (5 bases each). CDR3 length: 13 amino acids. V was shortened by 4 bases and J by 6 bases, with 11 bases between the two germline ends. Germline V gives CDR1 SGHTA, CDR2 FQGNSA. CDR3 nucleotide sequence: TGTGCCAGCAGCTCGGGGCCGCCCGATACGCAGTATTTT. It specifies CASSSGPPDTQYF.

This clonotype has just a few counts. The J gene is TRBJ1-2, the V gene TRBV5-1; D remains ambiguous. The V end lost 5 bases, the J end lost 2 bases, and 7 bases lay between the germline ends. The CDR3 is 12 amino acids. Germline V gives CDR1 SGHRS, CDR2 YFSETQ. The CDR3 loop is CASSNANYGYTF. DNA for the CDR3: TGCGCCAGCAGTAACGCAAACTATGGCTACACCTTC.

This clonotype appeared a single time. The DNA is left out, because the CDR3 cannot be placed on it with certainty; the CDR3 is given as TCRdb lists it. This chain links TRBV9 with TRBJ1-1; TRBD1, the D gene given by the table, was not confirmed from the DNA. The CDR3 comprises 12 residues, both ends counted. In germline, CDR1 is SGDLS, CDR2 YYNGEE. CDR3 loop: CASSVATGTVTF.

This sequence joins TRBV6-1 and TRBJ2-4, with a weak D call TRBD1 (6 bases). CDR3 length equals 12 residues. V lost 7 bases to trimming and J lost 9 bases, with 13 bases between them. Germline values: CDR1 MNHNS, CDR2 SASEGT. This CDR3 reads CASTLDRGIQYF. The CDR3 coding sequence is TGTGCCAGCACCCTGGACAGAGGCATTCAGTACTTC.

This clonotype was picked up a small number of times. This chain links TRBV6-2 or TRBV6-3 with TRBJ2-5; the match to TRBD2 covers 11 bases. CDR1 MNHEY and CDR2 SVGEGT come from the germline V gene. V trimming: 2 bases; J trimming: 3 bases; junction bases outside the gene matches: 14. This CDR3 is 19 amino acids long. CDR3 sequence reads: CASSYPHQLAGEFEETQYF. CDR3 nucleotide sequence: TGTGCCAGCAGTTACCCCCACCAACTAGCGGGAGAGTTCGAAGAGACCCAGTACTTC.

This clonotype was recorded at least ten times. CDR3 DNA: TGTGCCAGCAGCTTAACCCCTGGGGGGTCCCTCCACTTT. Its protein product is CASSLTPGGSLHF. V and J are TRBV7-3 and TRBJ1-6, with D perhaps TRBD1 (5 bases). Germline V gene sequence: CDR1 SGHTA, CDR2 FQGTGA. Deletions cut 0 bases from V and 14 bases from J, with 11 bases between. This CDR3 region has 13 residues.

CDR3 coding DNA: TGTGCCAGCAGTTTGGGGGCAGGAGGACTCACAGATACGCAGTATTTT. Protein sequence: CASSLGAGGLTDTQYF. The chain carries TRBV12-3 or TRBV12-4 and TRBJ2-3, with D possibly being TRBD1 (6 bases). CDR3 size: 16 residues. V was clipped by 3 bases and J by 2 bases, with 15 bases between them.

V usage is TRBV24-1 and J usage is TRBJ2-3; D call uncertain. CDR1 KGHDR and CDR2 SFDVKD come from the germline V gene. V lost 4 bases, J lost 3 bases, and 10 bases lay in between. This CDR3 region has 14 residues. The CDR3 coding sequence is TGTGCCACCAGTGAGCCAGACGGGACAGATACGCAGTATTTT. Translated, it gives CATSEPDGTDTQYF.